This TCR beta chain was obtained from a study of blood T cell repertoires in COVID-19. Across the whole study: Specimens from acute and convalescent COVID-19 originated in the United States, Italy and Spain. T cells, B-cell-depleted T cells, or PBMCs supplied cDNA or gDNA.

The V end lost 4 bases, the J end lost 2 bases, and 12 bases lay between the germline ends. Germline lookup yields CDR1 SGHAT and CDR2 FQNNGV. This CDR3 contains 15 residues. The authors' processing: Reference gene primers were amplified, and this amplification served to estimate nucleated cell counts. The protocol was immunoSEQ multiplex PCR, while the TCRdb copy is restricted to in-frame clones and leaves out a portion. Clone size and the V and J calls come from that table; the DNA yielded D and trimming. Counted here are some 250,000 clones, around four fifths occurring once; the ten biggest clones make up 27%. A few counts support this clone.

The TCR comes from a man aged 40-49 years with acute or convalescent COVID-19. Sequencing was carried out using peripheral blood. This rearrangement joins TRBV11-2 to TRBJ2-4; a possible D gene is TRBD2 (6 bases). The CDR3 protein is CASSSLRGSKNIQYF. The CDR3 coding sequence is TGTGCCAGCAGCTCCCTGCGGGGATCCAAAAACATTCAGTACTTC. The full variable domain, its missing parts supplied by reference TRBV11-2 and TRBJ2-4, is EAGVAQSPRYKIIEKRQSVAFWCNPISGHATLYWYQQILGQGPKLLIQFQNNGVVDDSQLPKDRFSAERLKGVDSTLKIQPAKLEDSAVYLCASSSLRGSKNIQYFGAGTRLSVL.